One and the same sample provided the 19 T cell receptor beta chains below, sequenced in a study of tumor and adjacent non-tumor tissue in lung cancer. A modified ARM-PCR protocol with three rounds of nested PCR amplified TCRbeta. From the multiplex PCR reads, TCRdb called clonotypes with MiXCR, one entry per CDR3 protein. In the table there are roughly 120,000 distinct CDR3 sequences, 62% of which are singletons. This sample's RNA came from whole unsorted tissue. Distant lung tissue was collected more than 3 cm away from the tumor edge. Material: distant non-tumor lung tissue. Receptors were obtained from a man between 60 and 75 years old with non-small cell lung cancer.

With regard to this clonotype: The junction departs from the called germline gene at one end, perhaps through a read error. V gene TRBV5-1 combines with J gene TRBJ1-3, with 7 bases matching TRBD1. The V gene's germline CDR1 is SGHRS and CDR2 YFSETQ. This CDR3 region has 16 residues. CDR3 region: CTSSQTGTESGSTIYF. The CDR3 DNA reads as TGCACCAGCAGCCAGACCGGGACAGAGTCTGGAAGCACCATATATTTT.

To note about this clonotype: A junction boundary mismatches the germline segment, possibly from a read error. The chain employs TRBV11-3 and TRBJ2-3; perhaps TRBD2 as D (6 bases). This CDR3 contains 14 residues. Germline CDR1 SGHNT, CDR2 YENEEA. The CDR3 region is CTSSYGGKGDTQYF. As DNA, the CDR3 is TGTACCAGCAGCTATGGCGGGAAAGGAGATACGCAGTATTTT.

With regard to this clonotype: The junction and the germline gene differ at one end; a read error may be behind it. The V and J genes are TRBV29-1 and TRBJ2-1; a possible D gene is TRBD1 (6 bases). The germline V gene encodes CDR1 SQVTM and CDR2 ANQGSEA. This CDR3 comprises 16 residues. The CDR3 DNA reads TGTAGCGCTAAGGAGGCCACACAGGGTGGCATGGGTGAGCACTTCTTC. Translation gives CSAKEATQGGMGEHFF.

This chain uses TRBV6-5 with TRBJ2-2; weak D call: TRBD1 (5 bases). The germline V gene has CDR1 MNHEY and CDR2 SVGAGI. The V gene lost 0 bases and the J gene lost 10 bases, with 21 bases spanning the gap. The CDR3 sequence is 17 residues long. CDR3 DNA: TGTGCCAGCAGTTACTCGGCCAGGGTGATTTTCAGCGAGGAGCTGTTTTTT. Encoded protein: CASSYSARVIFSEELFF.

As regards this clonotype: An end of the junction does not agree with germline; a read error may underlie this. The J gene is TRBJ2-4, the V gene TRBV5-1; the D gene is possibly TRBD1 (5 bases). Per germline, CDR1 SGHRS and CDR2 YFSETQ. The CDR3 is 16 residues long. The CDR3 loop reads CANSLEGQLLQSIQYF. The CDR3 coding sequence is TGCGCCAACAGCTTGGAAGGACAACTCCTCCAAAGCATTCAGTACTTC.

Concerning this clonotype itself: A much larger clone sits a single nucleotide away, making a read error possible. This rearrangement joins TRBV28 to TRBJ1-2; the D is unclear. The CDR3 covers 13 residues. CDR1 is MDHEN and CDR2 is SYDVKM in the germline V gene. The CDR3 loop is CATSFVMAYGYTF. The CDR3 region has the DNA TGTGCCACCAGTTTTGTGATGGCTTATGGCTACACCTTC.

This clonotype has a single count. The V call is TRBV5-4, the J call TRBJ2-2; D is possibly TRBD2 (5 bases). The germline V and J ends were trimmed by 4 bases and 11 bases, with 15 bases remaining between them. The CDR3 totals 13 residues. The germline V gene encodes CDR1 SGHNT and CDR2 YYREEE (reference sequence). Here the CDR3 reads CASSTGLVGELFF. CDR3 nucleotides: TGTGCCAGCAGCACCGGACTGGTCGGAGAGCTGTTTTTT.

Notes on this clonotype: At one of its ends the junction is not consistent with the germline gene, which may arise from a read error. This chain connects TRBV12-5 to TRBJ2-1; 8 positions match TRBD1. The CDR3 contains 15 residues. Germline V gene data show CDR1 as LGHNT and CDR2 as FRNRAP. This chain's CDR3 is CASGLGTGWDDEQLF. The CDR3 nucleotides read TGTGCTAGTGGTTTGGGGACAGGGTGGGACGATGAGCAGTTATTC. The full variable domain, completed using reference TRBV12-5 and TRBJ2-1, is DARVTQTPRHKVTEMGQEVTMRCQPILGHNTVFWYRQTMMQGLELLAYFRNRAPLDDSGMPKDRFSAEMPDATLATLKIQPSEPRDSAVYFCASGLGTGWDDEQLFGPGTRLTVL.

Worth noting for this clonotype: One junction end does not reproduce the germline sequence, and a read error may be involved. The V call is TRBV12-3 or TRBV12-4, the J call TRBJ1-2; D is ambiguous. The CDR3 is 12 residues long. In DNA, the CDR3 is TGTGCCAGTAGCCAAACACCCTATGACTACACCTTC. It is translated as CASSQTPYDYTF.

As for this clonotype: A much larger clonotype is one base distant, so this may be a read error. CDR3 nucleotide sequence: TGTGCCAGCAGCCATACTAGCGGGAGGCCGAGTGATACGCAGTATTTT. This codes for CASSHTSGRPSDTQYF. V usage is TRBV5-6 and J usage is TRBJ2-3, with 12 positions matching TRBD2. With 4 bases clipped from V and 6 bases from J, the junction kept 9 bases outside the gene matches. The CDR3 contains 16 residues. CDR1 and CDR2 (germline): SGHDT, YYEEEE.

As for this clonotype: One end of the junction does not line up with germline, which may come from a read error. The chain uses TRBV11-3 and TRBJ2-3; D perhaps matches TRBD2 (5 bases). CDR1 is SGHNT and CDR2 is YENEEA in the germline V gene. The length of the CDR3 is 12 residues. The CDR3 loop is CASSPSRDTPYF. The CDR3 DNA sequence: TGCGCCAGCAGCCCGTCCCGGGATACGCCGTATTTT.

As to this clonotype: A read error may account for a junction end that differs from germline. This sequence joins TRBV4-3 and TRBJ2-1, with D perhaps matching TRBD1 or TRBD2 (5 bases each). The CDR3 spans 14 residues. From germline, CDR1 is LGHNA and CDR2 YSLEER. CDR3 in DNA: TGCGCCAGTAGCCAAGGTCAGCCCGGGGCCGAGCAGTTCTTC. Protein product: CASSQGQPGAEQFF.

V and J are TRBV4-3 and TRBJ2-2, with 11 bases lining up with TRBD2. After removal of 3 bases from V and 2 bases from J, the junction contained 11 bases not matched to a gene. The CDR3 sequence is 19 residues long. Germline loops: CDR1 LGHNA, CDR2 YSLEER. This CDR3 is CASSHVAGTSGTNTGELFF. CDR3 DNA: TGCGCCAGCAGCCATGTCGCCGGGACTAGCGGCACCAACACCGGGGAGCTGTTTTTT.

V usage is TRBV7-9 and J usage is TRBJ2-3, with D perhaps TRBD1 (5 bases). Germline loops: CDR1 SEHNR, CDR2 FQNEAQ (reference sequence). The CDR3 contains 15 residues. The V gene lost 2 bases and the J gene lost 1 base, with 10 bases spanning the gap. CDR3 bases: TGTGCCAGCAGCTTACAGGACACTGGCACAGATACGCAGTATTTT. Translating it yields CASSLQDTGTDTQYF.

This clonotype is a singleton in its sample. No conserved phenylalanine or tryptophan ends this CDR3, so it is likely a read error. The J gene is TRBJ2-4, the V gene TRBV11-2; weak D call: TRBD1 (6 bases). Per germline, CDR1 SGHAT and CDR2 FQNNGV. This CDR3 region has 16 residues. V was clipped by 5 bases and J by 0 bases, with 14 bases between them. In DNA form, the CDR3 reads TGTGCCAGCAGCGACCAAGGGGGTCTAGCCAAAAACATTCAGTACTAT. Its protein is CASSDQGGLAKNIQYY.

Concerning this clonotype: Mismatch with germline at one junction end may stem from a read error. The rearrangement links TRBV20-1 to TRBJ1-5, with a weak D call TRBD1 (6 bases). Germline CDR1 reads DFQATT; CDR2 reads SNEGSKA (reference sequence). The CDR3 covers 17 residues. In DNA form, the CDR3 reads TGCAGTGCTAGAGGGCCGACAGGCGGAACAATCAATCAGCTCCAGCATTTT. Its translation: CSARGPTGGTINQLQHF.

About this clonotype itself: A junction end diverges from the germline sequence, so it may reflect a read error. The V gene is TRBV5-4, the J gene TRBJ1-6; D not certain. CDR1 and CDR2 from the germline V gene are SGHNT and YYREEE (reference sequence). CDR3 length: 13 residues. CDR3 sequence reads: CASSRRVNSPLRF. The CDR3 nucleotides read TGTGCCAGCAGCCGACGAGTCAATTCACCCCTCCGCTTT.

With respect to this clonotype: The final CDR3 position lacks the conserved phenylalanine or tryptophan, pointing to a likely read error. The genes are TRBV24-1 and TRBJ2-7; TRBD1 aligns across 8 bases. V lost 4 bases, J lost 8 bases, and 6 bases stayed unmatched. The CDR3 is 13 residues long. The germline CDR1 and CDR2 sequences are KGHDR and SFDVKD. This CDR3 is CATSDRTGSKQYL. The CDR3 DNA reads TGTGCCACCAGTGACCGGACAGGGTCGAAGCAGTACCTC.

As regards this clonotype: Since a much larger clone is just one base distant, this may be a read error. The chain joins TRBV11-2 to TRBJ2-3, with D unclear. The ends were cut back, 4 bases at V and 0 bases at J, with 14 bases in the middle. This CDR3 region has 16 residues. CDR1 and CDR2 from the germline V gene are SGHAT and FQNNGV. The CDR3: CASSYRPGRSTDTQYF. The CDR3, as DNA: TGTGCCAGCAGCTACCGTCCGGGTCGAAGCACAGATACGCAGTATTTT.